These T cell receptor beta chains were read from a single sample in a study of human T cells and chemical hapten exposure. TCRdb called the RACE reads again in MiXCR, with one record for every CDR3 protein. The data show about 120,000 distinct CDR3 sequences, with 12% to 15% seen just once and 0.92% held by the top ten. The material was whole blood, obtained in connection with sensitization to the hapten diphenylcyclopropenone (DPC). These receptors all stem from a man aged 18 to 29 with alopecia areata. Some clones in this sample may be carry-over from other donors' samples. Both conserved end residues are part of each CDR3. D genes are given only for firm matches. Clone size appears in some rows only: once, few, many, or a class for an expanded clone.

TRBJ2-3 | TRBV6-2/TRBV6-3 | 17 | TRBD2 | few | TGTGCCAGCAGTTACGAGGCTAGCGGGGGGGCCACAGATACGCAGTATTTT | CASSYEASGGATDTQYF
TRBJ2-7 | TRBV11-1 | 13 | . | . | TGTGCCAGCAGCTTATACAGCACCTACGAGCAGTACTTC | CASSLYSTYEQYF
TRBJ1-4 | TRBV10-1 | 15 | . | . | TGCGCCAGCAGTGAGGGGAATCTACGAGGTGAAAAACTGTTTTTT | CASSEGNLRGEKLFF
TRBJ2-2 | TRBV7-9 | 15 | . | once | TGTGCCAGCAGCAGGACAGAGTCGAACACCGGGGAGCTGTTTTTT | CASSRTESNTGELFF
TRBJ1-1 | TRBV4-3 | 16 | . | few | TGCGCCAGCAGCCAAGAATTATGGTTTGGACGCACTGAAGCTTTCTTT | CASSQELWFGRTEAFF
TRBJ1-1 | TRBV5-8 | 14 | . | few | TGTGCCAGCAGCTTGGACAACGGAAATACTGAAGCTTTCTTT | CASSLDNGNTEAFF
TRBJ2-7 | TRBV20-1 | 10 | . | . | TGCAGTGTCAGGTCCTACGAGCAGTACTTC | CSVRSYEQYF
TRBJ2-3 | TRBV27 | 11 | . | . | TGTGCCAGCAGTACTCAGTGGACGCAGTATTTT | CASSTQWTQYF
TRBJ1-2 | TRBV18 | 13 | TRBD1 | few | TGTGCCAGCTCACCGCCGGGACAGGGGCCATTCCTCTTC | CASSPPGQGPFLF
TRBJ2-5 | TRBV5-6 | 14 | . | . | TGTGCCAGCAGCTATCCGGAGGGGCGTGAGACCCAGTACTTC | CASSYPEGRETQYF
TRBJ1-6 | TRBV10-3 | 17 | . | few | TGTGCCATCAGTATTACGGGTGGGAGCTCCTATAATTCACCCCTCCACTTT | CAISITGGSSYNSPLHF
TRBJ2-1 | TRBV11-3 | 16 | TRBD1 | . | TGTGCCAGCAGCTTAGATTGGACAGGGGGCAACAATGAGCAGTTCTTC | CASSLDWTGGNNEQFF
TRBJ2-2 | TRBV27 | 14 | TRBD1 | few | TGTGCCAGCAGTCTAGGGACAGGGGTCGGGGAGCTGTTTTTT | CASSLGTGVGELFF
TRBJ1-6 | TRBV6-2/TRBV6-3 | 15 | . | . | TGTGCCAGCAGTTACCAATCGGGGTTAAATTCACCCCTCCACTTT | CASSYQSGLNSPLHF
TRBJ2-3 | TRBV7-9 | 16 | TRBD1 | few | TGTGCCAGCAGCTCAACAGGGGGATCAGGCACAGATACGCAGTATTTT | CASSSTGGSGTDTQYF
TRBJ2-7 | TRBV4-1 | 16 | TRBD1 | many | TGCGCCAGCAGCCCCCGCGGCAGGGGGCTACTCGACGAGCAGTACTTC | CASSPRGRGLLDEQYF
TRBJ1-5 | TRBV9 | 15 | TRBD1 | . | TGTGCCAGCAGCGCTGACGGGACAGATCATCAGCCCCAGCATTTT | CASSADGTDHQPQHF
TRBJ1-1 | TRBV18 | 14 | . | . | TGTGCCAGCTCACCACTCCAGGGTTCCCGTGAAGCTTTCTTT | CASSPLQGSREAFF
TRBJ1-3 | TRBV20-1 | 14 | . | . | TGCAGTGCTAGAGATCAAGGTGGTGGAAACACCATATATTTT | CSARDQGGGNTIYF
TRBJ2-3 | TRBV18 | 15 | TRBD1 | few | TGTGCCAGCTCACCATCGACAGGGGGCACAGATACGCAGTATTTT | CASSPSTGGTDTQYF
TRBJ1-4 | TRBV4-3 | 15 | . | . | TGCGCCAGCAGCCAAGCAGCACATTTGAATGAAAAACTGTTTTTT | CASSQAAHLNEKLFF
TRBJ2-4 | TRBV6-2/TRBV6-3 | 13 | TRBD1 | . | TGTGCCAGCAATGTCGACAGGGTAAACATTCAGTACTTC | CASNVDRVNIQYF
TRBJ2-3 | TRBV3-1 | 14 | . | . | TGTGCCAGCAGCCAAGGAACAAGCACAGATACGCAGTATTTT | CASSQGTSTDTQYF
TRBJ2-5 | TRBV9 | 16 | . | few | TGTGCCAGCAGCGTAGGTATGCTCTTATCGGAAGAGACCCAGTACTTC | CASSVGMLLSEETQYF
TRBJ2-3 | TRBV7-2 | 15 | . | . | TGTGCCAGCAGCCTTATAGTAGGACGCACAGATACGCAGTATTTT | CASSLIVGRTDTQYF
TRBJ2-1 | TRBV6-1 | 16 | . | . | TGTGCCAGCAGTTCCCGTGGGTTTGTCACCCACAATGAGCAGTTCTTC | CASSSRGFVTHNEQFF
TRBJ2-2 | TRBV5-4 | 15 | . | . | TGTGCCAGCAGCTTGGAGGGGACTCCGACCGGGGAGCTGTTTTTT | CASSLEGTPTGELFF
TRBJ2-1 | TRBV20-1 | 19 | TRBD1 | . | TGCAGTGCTGAAACCGGGACAGGGCATTTCTATTTAGTCTTTAATGAGCAGTTCTTC | CSAETGTGHFYLVFNEQFF
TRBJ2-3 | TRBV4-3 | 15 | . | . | TGCGCCAGCAGTGAACTGGCCTCTAGCACAGATACGCAGTATTTT | CASSELASSTDTQYF
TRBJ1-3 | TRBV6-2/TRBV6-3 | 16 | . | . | TGTGCCGCCATTTCTGGAGAAGGTGTCGCTGGAAACACCATATATTTT | CAAISGEGVAGNTIYF
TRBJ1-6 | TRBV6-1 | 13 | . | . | TGTGCCAGCAGGACCACTAATAATTCACCCCTCCACTTT | CASRTTNNSPLHF
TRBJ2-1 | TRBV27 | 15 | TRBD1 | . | TGTGCCAGCAGTTTATTGGACAGGGGGCATGCTGAGCAGTTCTTC | CASSLLDRGHAEQFF
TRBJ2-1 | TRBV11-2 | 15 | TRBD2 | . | TGTGCCAGCAGCTTAGAGCGCGGGGGGGCTTATGAGCAGTTCTTC | CASSLERGGAYEQFF
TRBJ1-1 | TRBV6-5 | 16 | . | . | TGTGCCAGCAGTTACCTAGGCCCGGGGGAGAACACTGAAGCTTTCTTT | CASSYLGPGENTEAFF
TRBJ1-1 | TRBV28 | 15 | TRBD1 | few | TGTGCCAGCAGTTTATTGGGACAGGGGAGGGCTGAAGCTTTCTTT | CASSLLGQGRAEAFF
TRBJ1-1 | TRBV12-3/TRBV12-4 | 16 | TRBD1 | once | TGTGCCAGCATTTTCCCTCCGGGACAGGGGGCGTCTGAAGCTTTCTTT | CASIFPPGQGASEAFF
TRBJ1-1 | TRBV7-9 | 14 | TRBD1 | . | TGTGCCAGCAGCCCACCGACAGGGGGGTCTGAAGCTTTCTTT | CASSPPTGGSEAFF
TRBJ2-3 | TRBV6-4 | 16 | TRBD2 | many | TGTGCCAGCAGTGACGCCGCCCGGGGGGGCCAAGATACGCAGTATTTT | CASSDAARGGQDTQYF
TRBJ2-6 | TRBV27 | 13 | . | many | TGTGCCAGCAGTTTCTCTGGGGCCAACGTCCTGACTTTC | CASSFSGANVLTF
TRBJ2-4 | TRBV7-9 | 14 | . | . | TGTGCCAGCAGCCCATCGACAGAAAAAAACATTCAGTACTTC | CASSPSTEKNIQYF
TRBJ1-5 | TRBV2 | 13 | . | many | TGTGCCAGCAGGAAGTCCGTCGAGGGGCCCCAGCATTTT | CASRKSVEGPQHF
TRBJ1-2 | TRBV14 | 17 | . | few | TGTGCCAGCAGCCAAGCCAGCCTCACTCAAGCGGGCTATGGCTACACCTTC | CASSQASLTQAGYGYTF
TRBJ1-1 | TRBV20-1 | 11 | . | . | TGCAGTGCAAAGGAGAACACTGAAGCTTTCTTT | CSAKENTEAFF
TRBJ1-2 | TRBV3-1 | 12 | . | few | TGTGCCAGCAGCCGCGCGGCAGGTGGTTTCTATTTC | CASSRAAGGFYF
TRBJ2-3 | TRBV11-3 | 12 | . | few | TGTGCCAGCAGCTTATTTGGAGATACGCAGTATTTT | CASSLFGDTQYF
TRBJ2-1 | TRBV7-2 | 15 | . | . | TGTGCCAGCAGCTTAGGCGGGGGCGCCTACAATGAGCAGTTCTTC | CASSLGGGAYNEQFF
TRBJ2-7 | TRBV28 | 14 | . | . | TGTGCCAGCAGTTTCTCCGGTTACCGGGACGAGCAGTACTTC | CASSFSGYRDEQYF
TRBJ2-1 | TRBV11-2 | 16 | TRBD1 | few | TGTGCCAGCAGCTTCCGACAGGGCTTGTTCATGAATGAGCAGTTCTTC | CASSFRQGLFMNEQFF
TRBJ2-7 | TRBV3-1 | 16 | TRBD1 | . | TGTGCCAGCAGCCAAGGGTCGGACAGGGTACTGAACGAGCAGTACTTC | CASSQGSDRVLNEQYF
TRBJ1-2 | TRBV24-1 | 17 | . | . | TGTGCCACCAGTGATCGAAAGGACTTCTCTCCTGTCTATGGCTACACCTTC | CATSDRKDFSPVYGYTF
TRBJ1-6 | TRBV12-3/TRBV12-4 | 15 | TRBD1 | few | TGTGCCAGCAGTGAACAGACAGGGCACAATTCACCCCTCCACTTT | CASSEQTGHNSPLHF
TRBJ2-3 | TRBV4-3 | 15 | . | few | TGCGCCAGCAGCCATGGGGGCGCAAGCACAGATACGCAGTATTTT | CASSHGGASTDTQYF
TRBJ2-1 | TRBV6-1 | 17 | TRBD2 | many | TGTGCCAGCGGAAACCTGGGACTAGCAGCGGGGGGCCTTGAGCAGTTCTTC | CASGNLGLAAGGLEQFF
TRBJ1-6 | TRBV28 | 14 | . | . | TGTGCCAGCAGTTTAGTACAGGCAGATTCACCCCTCCACTTT | CASSLVQADSPLHF
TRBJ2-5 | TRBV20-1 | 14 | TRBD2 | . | TGCAGTGCTAGAGATGGGACTAGAGGAGAGACCCAGTACTTC | CSARDGTRGETQYF
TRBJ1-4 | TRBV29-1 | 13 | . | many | TGCAGCGTTGCCGTCAGGGTGAATGAAAAACTGTTTTTT | CSVAVRVNEKLFF
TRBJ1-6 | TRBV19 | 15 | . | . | TGTGCCAGTAGGACCCCGGGACGGAATAATTCACCCCTCCACTTT | CASRTPGRNNSPLHF
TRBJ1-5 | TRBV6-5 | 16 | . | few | TGTGCCAGCAGCCCCGGCAGGGGCTTTGGCAATCAGCCCCAGCATTTT | CASSPGRGFGNQPQHF
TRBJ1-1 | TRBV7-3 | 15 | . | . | TGTGCCAGCAGCTTAACTCCGAACCGGAACACTGAAGCTTTCTTT | CASSLTPNRNTEAFF